One sample yielded the 16 T cell receptor beta chains listed below, sequenced in a study of T cells after posttransplantation cyclophosphamide. Clones were sequenced by immunoSEQ multiplex PCR, and TCRdb holds only the in-frame ones, with some missing. Altogether around 35,000 clones were found in the sample, and no singletons occur. The sequencing input was PBMCs. These TCRs come from a girl under 18 in good health, CMV-negative, and a related stem cell transplant donor.

The chain is built from TRBV7-2 and TRBJ2-7; D is ambiguous. The CDR3 spans 13 residues. The germline V gene encodes CDR1 SGHTA and CDR2 FQGNSA. V dropped 2 bases and J dropped 3 bases, with 8 bases sitting between them. The DNA for the CDR3 is TGTGCCAGCAGCTTATCTGCAGGCTACGAGCAGTACTTC. This translates into CASSLSAGYEQYF.

This sequence joins TRBV27 and TRBJ1-1; 10 bases fit TRBD1. Germline assignment: CDR1 MNHEY and CDR2 SMNVEV (reference sequence). Unmatched junction bases numbered 11, after V lost 6 bases and J lost 4 bases. The CDR3 runs to 16 residues. The CDR3 DNA is TGTGCCAGCAGACCCGATCCGGGACAGGGGACCACTGAAGCTTTCTTT. Its protein is CASRPDPGQGTTEAFF.

The sample holds many counts of this clone. The chain uses TRBV28 and TRBJ1-4, with 7 bases identical to TRBD1. Germline-derived CDR1 and CDR2 are MDHEN and SYDVKM. Losses at the gene ends were 6 bases for V and 8 bases for J; bases not matched to a gene: 0. The CDR3 runs 11 residues. In nucleotides, the CDR3 is TGTGCCAGCAGGGGACAGGAAAAACTGTTTTTT. It yields the protein CASRGQEKLFF.

This clone turned up a few times. The chain recombines TRBV7-2 with TRBJ2-5; 9 bases fit TRBD2. The trim removed 1 base at V and 1 base at J, leaving 4 bases unmatched. Germline CDR1 and CDR2: SGHTA and FQGNSA. This CDR3 region has 16 residues. The CDR3 bases are TGTGCCAGCAGCTTAGTAGCTAGCGGGACCCAAGAGACCCAGTACTTC. Translating gives CASSLVASGTQETQYF.

This clone was detected ten times or more. The V gene is TRBV2, the J gene TRBJ2-1, with a possible D match to TRBD2 (7 bases). V lost 7 bases and J 5 bases, leaving 12 bases between the germline ends. Germline V CDR1 and CDR2: SNHLY, FYNNEI. This CDR3 has 13 residues. CDR3 loop: CASTGGAHNEQFF. The CDR3 nucleotides are TGTGCCAGCACTGGGGGGGCCCACAATGAGCAGTTCTTC.

V usage is TRBV9 and J usage is TRBJ2-3; the match to TRBD2 covers 12 bases. Germline CDR1 SGDLS, CDR2 YYNGEE. The CDR3 extends over 16 amino acids. Trimming at V came to 4 bases and at J to 5 bases, leaving 8 bases not matched to a gene. CDR3 nucleotide sequence: TGTGCCAGCAGCCCGAGGACTAGCGGGAAAGTAGATACGCAGTATTTT. Translated, it gives CASSPRTSGKVDTQYF. The variable domain in full, completed from reference TRBV9 and TRBJ2-3, reads DSGVTQTPKHLITATGQRVTLRCSPRSGDLSVYWYQQSLDQGLQFLIQYYNGEERAKGNILERFSAQQFPDLHSELNLSSLELGDSALYFCASSPRTSGKVDTQYFGPGTRLTVL.

This clone was counted many times. The J gene is TRBJ2-4, the V gene TRBV28; D not certain. Per germline, CDR1 MDHEN and CDR2 SYDVKM. Trimming left V 4 bases short and J 9 bases short, with 7 bases between. The CDR3 sequence is 11 residues long. The CDR3 reads CASSSPRIQYF. Here the CDR3 DNA reads TGTGCCAGCAGTTCCCCCCGCATTCAGTACTTC. Looking up the rest from reference TRBV28 and TRBJ2-4 gives the full variable domain: DVKVTQSSRYLVKRTGEKVFLECVQDMDHENMFWYRQDPGLGLRLIYFSYDVKMKEKGDIPEGYSVSREKKERFSLILESASTNQTSMYLCASSSPRIQYFGAGTRLSVL.

The CDR3 spells CASSPGTGWEKLFF. In nucleotides, the CDR3 is TGTGCCAGCAGCCCCGGGACAGGGTGGGAAAAACTGTTTTTT. V is TRBV7-2 and J is TRBJ1-4; 9 bases are shared with TRBD1. This CDR3 is 14 amino acids long. The germline V gene encodes CDR1 SGHTA and CDR2 FQGNSA. V shed 5 bases, J shed 8 bases, and the junction held 6 bases outside the gene matches.

This sequence joins TRBV4-1 and TRBJ2-5; D perhaps matches TRBD2 (5 bases). V dropped 4 bases and J dropped 1 base, with 16 bases sitting between them. The CDR3 length is 16 residues. Looked up from germline, CDR1 is MGHRA and CDR2 is YSYEKL. The DNA of the CDR3 is TGCGCCAGCAGCCCAACCTATCTAAGCGGCCAAGAGACCCAGTACTTC. Residues: CASSPTYLSGQETQYF.

This clone came up a few times. The V and J genes are TRBV5-1 and TRBJ2-5; the D gene is possibly TRBD1 (6 bases). The end of the DNA fits TRBJ2-7 better, so the J call may be wrong. Germline V gene sequence: CDR1 SGHRS, CDR2 YFSETQ. The CDR3 runs 13 residues. The CDR3 here is CASGDKGTDEQYF. CDR3 DNA: TGCGCCAGCGGGGACAAGGGCACCGACGAGCAGTACTTC.

This clone appeared many times. The chain couples TRBV5-1 to TRBJ2-1, with TRBD2 matching over 15 bases. J lost 7 bases, V lost 3 bases, and 5 bases had no gene match. CDR1 is SGHRS and CDR2 is YFSETQ in the germline V gene. The length of the CDR3 is 16 residues. For the CDR3, the DNA is TGCGCCAGCAGCTCAAGGGGACTAGCGGGGGGTAATGAGCAGTTCTTC. It is translated as CASSSRGLAGGNEQFF.

The sample holds many counts of this clone. The genes are TRBV7-3 and TRBJ2-1; D remains unclear. The germline V gene encodes CDR1 SGHTA and CDR2 FQGTGA. The CDR3 is 15 residues long. V gave up 5 bases and J gave up 6 bases, with 17 bases separating them. The CDR3 here is CASSLGSGSFNEQFF. The CDR3 coding sequence is TGTGCCAGCAGCCTAGGCAGTGGCAGCTTCAATGAGCAGTTCTTC.

The table lists this clone with many counts. The chain recombines TRBV6-6 with TRBJ2-1; D is uncertain. The V gene lost 3 bases and the J gene lost 3 bases, with 12 bases spanning the gap. The CDR3 consists of 15 residues. Germline V gives CDR1 MNHNY, CDR2 SVGAGI (reference sequence). The CDR3 sequence: CASSYLAGSYNEQFF. CDR3 bases: TGTGCCAGCAGTTATTTAGCCGGAAGCTACAATGAGCAGTTCTTC.

This clone was detected many times. The chain recombines TRBV11-2 with TRBJ2-4; 7 nucleotides agree with TRBD2. In germline, CDR1 is SGHAT, CDR2 FQNNGV. This CDR3 spans 13 amino acids. The junction had 6 bases not matched to a gene; V was cut back by 6 bases and J by 7 bases. The CDR3 loop reads CASRGGRANIQYF. CDR3 DNA sequence: TGTGCCAGCAGGGGAGGGAGGGCGAACATTCAGTACTTC.

This clone was recorded at least ten times. The CDR3 sequence is CASSLGGGTDTQYF. The CDR3, as DNA: TGTGCCAGCAGCTTAGGCGGGGGGACAGATACGCAGTATTTT. The chain has TRBV13 and TRBJ2-3; TRBD2 aligns across 7 bases. V lost 0 bases and J lost 3; bases outside the gene matches: 0. Germline V lookup: CDR1 PRHDT, CDR2 FYEKMQ (reference sequence). The CDR3 has 14 amino acids.

This clone has at least ten counts. This sequence joins TRBV5-6 and TRBJ1-2; D is ambiguous. Trimming took 1 base from V and 4 from J, leaving 14 bases between them. Germline V gene lookup returns CDR1 SGHDT and CDR2 YYEEEE. The CDR3 has 15 amino acids. This chain's CDR3 is CASSLIASPSYGYTF. The CDR3 DNA sequence: TGTGCCAGCAGCTTGATAGCCTCACCGAGCTATGGCTACACCTTC.